This T cell receptor (beta chain) was documented in a study of CD4+ T cells in melanoma. Clones were read by immunoSEQ multiplex PCR, and TCRdb kept only the in-frame ones, dropping some. The sample has 110,000 to 150,000 clones; around 90% are singletons. The V and J ends lost 1 base and 5 bases, in that order; junction bases with no gene match: 8. Germline-derived CDR1 and CDR2 are MNHEY and SVGAGI. This CDR3 is 16 amino acids long. About this clone itself: The target antigen is unknown.

Broader study findings: A reported correlation linked neoantigen-specific CD4+ T cells to CD8+, macrophage and B cell function. Neoantigen-specific CD4+ T cells in melanoma reportedly had diverse differentiation states.

The chain links TRBV6-5 to TRBJ2-1, with TRBD2 matching 7 bases. The TCR was taken from a human donor with melanoma. In nucleotides, the CDR3 is TGTGCCAGCAGTTACTTTGGGCGGGGGACTAACAATGAGCAGTTCTTC. Translated: CASSYFGRGTNNEQFF.